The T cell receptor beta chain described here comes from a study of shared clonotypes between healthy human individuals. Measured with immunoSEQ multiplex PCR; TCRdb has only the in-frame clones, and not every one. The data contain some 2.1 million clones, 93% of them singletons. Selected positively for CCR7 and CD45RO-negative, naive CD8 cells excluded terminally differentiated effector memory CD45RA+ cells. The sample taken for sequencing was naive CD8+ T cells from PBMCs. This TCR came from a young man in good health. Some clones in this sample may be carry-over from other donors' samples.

The CDR3, as DNA: TGTGCCAGCAGTTTATTCGGCCTCCGTATGAAATCACGGCACACCGGGGAGCTGTTTTTT. Its translation: CASSLFGLRMKSRHTGELFF. V is TRBV28 and J is TRBJ2-2; D gene unclear. Per the germline V gene, CDR1 is MDHEN and CDR2 is SYDVKM. This CDR3 has 20 residues. Deletions cut 1 base from V and 3 bases from J, with 24 bases between.